This T cell receptor (beta chain) originates from a study of Ad26.COV2.S vaccination and SARS-CoV-2 variants (dated by TCRdb to about 2021). General notes on the study: TCRbeta repertoire sequencing was used to assess the specificity and breadth of SARS-CoV-2-reactive T cell receptors after Ad26.COV2.S vaccination. A total of approximately 32 samples were included in the TCR-sequenced set, comprising around 20 Ad26.COV2.S vaccine recipients, 5 placebo recipients and 8 SARS-CoV-2 convalescent individuals.

The research as a whole found: It was noted by the authors that total T cell responses may have been underestimated by the TCR breadth and depth analyses. Comparable non-spike TCR breadth was observed between vaccine and placebo recipients, consistent with only spike being contained in the vaccine. After vaccination, substantial breadth of spike-specific CD8+ and CD4+ T cell responses was reported. Spike-specific TCR breadth was higher in Ad26.COV2.S recipients than in placebo recipients (P = 0.0014).

About this clone itself: This receptor's antigen is unknown. Base qualities are missing; no much larger clone stands one base away.

Read against the paper, the sample's time point label means: individuals recovered from natural SARS-CoV-2 infection. TCRbeta CDR3 regions were sequenced with the immunoSEQ Assay. After extraction, genomic DNA underwent amplification by bias-controlled multiplex PCR, followed by high-throughput sequencing. On the study's bioinformatics: Collapsing and filtering of sequences were performed to quantify the absolute abundance of each unique TCRbeta CDR3 region. T cell fraction was estimated by normalizing TCRbeta template counts to usable DNA, with usable DNA measured through amplification of reference genes found in all nucleated cells. Repertoire TCRs were annotated as SARS-CoV-2-specific by exact matching of V gene, CDR3 amino acid sequence and J gene to a known reactive TCR set. The reference SARS-CoV-2 TCR set came from MIRA and was filtered for enrichment in COVID-19-positive ImmuneCODE repertoires, removing public or cross-reactive TCRs. Drawing on the MIRA antigens, annotated TCRs were analysed further at the level of specific ORF or position within ORF. Breadth was defined as annotated unique rearrangements over total unique productive rearrangements; depth was the summed frequency of those rearrangements. Group comparisons of TCR breadth used two-sided Wilcoxon rank-sum tests. The table comes from immuneACCESS by way of TCRdb, which keeps in-frame sequences with V and J called. Part of the clones is missing from these tables; in studies checked, under half for an unresolved V gene and the rest for unknown reasons. That table supplies the V and J calls and clone size; D and trimming were determined from the DNA. Present in this sample are around 170,000 clones, approximately 88% of which were seen just once. The ten most abundant clones make up approximately 6% of the sample.

CDR1 and CDR2 are read off the germline V gene (reference sequence) as MNHEY and SMNVEV. V is pruned by 2 bases and J by 3 bases, leaving 4 bases of the junction without a gene match. The CDR3 measures 15 amino acids from cysteine to phenylalanine. The DNA shown is the 45-base CDR3, in frame from base 1. Specimen: peripheral blood, collected after recovery from COVID-19. This receptor was taken from a human donor who had recovered from COVID-19. The chain links TRBV27 with TRBJ2-7; 10 central nucleotides agree with TRBD2. The DNA sequence follows: TGTGCCAGCAGTTTAGGGCTAGCGGGAGTCTACGAGCAGTACTTC. Translated, this is CASSLGLAGVYEQYF.